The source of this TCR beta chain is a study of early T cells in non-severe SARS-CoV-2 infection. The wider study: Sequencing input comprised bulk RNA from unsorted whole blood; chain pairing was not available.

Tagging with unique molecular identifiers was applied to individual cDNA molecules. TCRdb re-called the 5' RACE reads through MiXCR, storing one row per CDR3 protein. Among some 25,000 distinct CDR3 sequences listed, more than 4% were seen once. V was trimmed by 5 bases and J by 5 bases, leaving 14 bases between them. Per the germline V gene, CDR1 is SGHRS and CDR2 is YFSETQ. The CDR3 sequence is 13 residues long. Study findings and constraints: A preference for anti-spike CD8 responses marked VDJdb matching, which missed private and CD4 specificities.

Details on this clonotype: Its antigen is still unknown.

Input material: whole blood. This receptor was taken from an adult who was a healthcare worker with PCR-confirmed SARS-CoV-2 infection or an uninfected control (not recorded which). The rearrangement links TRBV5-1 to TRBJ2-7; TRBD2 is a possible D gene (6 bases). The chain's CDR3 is CASSVGGLDEQYF. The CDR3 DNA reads TGCGCCAGCAGTGTGGGAGGTTTGGACGAGCAGTACTTC.